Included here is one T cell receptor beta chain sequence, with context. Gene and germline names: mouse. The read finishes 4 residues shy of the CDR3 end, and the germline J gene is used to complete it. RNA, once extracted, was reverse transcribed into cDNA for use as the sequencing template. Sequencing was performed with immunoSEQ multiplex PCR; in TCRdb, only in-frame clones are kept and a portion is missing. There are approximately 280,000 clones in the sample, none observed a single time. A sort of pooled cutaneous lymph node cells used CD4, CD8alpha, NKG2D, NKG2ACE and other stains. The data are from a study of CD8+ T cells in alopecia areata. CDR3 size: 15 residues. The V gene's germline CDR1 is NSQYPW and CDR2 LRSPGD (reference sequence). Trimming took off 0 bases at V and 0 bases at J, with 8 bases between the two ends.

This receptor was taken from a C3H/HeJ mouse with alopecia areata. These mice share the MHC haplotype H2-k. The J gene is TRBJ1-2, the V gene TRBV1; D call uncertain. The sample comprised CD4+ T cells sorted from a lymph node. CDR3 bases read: TGCACCTGCAGTGCAGATAGTCAGACAAACTCC. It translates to CTCSADSQTNS. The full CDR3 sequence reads CTCSADSQTNSDYTF.